The present TCR beta chain was sequenced within a study of PD-1 blockade in classical Hodgkin lymphoma. TCRdb keeps only in-frame clones here, not all; method: immunoSEQ multiplex PCR. The repertoire includes tens of thousands of clones, around four fifths of them detected once, and 9.5% to 15% sits in the top ten. Specified time point: cycle 4 day 1 (C4D1), after five to seven weeks of nivolumab. Patients all relapsed after autologous stem cell transplantation, and there was variation in brentuximab vedotin exposure. This clonotype originated in a human donor with classical Hodgkin lymphoma. The material sequenced was peripheral blood mononuclear cells (PBMCs), taken before the fourth cycle of nivolumab.

The CDR3 nucleotides read TGTGCCAGCAGCTTTTACCGGGGCACCATATATTTT. This encodes CASSFYRGTIYF. The gene calls are TRBV5-5 and TRBJ1-3; D is ambiguous. The length of the CDR3 is 12 residues. Germline values: CDR1 SGHKS, CDR2 YYEKEE (reference sequence). Trimming removed 2 bases at V and 9 bases at J, with 9 bases between.